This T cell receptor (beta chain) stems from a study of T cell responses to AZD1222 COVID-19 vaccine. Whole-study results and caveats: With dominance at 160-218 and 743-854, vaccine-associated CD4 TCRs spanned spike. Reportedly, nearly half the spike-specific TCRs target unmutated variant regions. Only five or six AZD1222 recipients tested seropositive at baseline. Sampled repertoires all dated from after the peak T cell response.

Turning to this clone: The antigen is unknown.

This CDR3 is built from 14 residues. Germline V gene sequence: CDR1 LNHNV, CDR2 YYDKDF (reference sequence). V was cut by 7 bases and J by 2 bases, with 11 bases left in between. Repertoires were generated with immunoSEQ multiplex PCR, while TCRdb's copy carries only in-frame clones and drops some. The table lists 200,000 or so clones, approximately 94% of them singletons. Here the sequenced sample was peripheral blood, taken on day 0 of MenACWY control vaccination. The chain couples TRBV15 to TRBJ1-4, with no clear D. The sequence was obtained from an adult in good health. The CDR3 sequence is CATKQAVTNEKLFF. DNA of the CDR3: TGTGCCACCAAGCAGGCAGTGACTAATGAAAAACTGTTTTTT.